This T cell receptor (beta chain) came from a study of T cells in Graves' hyperthyroidism and ophthalmopathy. This clonotype has at least ten counts. From RNA transcripts, TCR beta CDR3 regions were amplified. In the first-round RT-PCR of the TCR CDR3, the HTBI primer set was used. TCRdb redid the calling of the multiplex PCR reads with MiXCR, one entry per CDR3 protein. Of fewer than 500,000 distinct CDR3 sequences listed, about 14% are singletons. This CDR3 has 14 residues. V dropped 6 bases and J dropped 6 bases, with 14 bases sitting between them. Germline V gene data show CDR1 as MNHEY and CDR2 as SMNVEV (reference sequence). Each person with ophthalmopathy scored at least 3 on the Clinical Activity Score, reached NOSPECS grade 4 or higher, and had been ill under 3 months. Exclusion of a patient resulted from uncontrolled infection, other autoimmune disease, pregnancy or lactation.

The material sequenced was blood. This sequence originates from a woman in her 30s with Graves' ophthalmopathy. The V gene is TRBV27, the J gene TRBJ2-2, with D possibly matching TRBD2 (5 bases). The CDR3 reads CASSFSVVAGELFF. For the CDR3, the DNA is TGTGCCAGCAGCTTTAGCGTGGTGGCCGGGGAGCTGTTTTTT.